This paragraph covers one T cell receptor beta chain sequence. Its antigen target is currently unknown. Base-call qualities are not available, and no considerably larger clone is one nucleotide away. These data are taken from a study of shared clonotypes between healthy human individuals (TCRdb year 2020). Regarding the complete study: The cohort comprised a couple of women and a few men aged 18 to 49 years. Per donor, three plates each were used for CD4 naive and CD4 memory, two for CD8 naive, and one for CD8 memory. Blood TCR repertoires of about five healthy adults were deeply sequenced to estimate repertoire size and the extent of clonotype sharing between individuals. To increase sequencing depth and limit assay-specific biases, different laboratories used diverse techniques to prepare libraries and sequence TCR repertoires. Each donor's leukapheresis produced roughly between roughly 0.85 and 10 billion PBMCs.

For this chain, trimming is 3 bases at the V end and 0 bases at the J end, and the number of junction bases without a gene match is 8. Based on the germline V gene, the CDR1 and CDR2 sequences are MDHEN and SYDVKM. Including cysteine and phenylalanine, the CDR3 has 17 amino acids. Of the read, only the CDR3 DNA is kept; its 51 bases are in frame from base 1. The donors were healthy, HIV-negative adults who had no recently reported acute infections or vaccinations. All donors were Caucasian adults living in Nashville, Tennessee, USA. CD4+ T cells were enriched by magnetic negative selection, after which naive cells were positively selected on CD45RA and the negative fraction was taken as the memory subset. After blood collection by leukapheresis, PBMCs were isolated using Ficoll-Histopaque density gradient centrifugation and then cryopreserved in the vapor phase of liquid nitrogen. Analytical flow cytometry was used to check the purity and quantity of each magnetically sorted T cell population. Genomic DNA was isolated from each sorted fraction and quantified by UV absorbance on a Nanodrop 2000c.

Using the deep immunoSEQ assay, TCR CDR3 regions were amplified from genomic DNA by multiplex PCR. Extracted genomic DNA from each cell subset was spread evenly across all wells of several immunoSEQ 96-well plates, with each plate serving as a replicate. For sorted subsets, approximately 210 ng genomic DNA, equal to 25,000 to 35,000 T cell genomes, was loaded into each replicate PCR. Purified libraries were quantified with a Qubit 3.0 fluorometer, sized on a Bioanalyzer 2100, and re-quantified with the KAPA Library Quantification kit. Every immunoSEQ 96-well plate was sequenced on a separate single-read 150-cycle Illumina NextSeq 550 flow cell. On the study's bioinformatics: Because the immunoSEQ output held only junctional sequences and lacked quality scores, the filtering could not match the filtering applied to full-length reads. To assign V/J genes and CDR3, sequences were annotated against IMGT germline references using PyIR, a Python wrapper for IgBLAST v1.9. Any read was removed if the V/J assignment was weak (E-value above 1e-6), the CDR3 was missing, or the read contained stop codons, out-of-frame junctions, or ambiguous translated residues. A V3J clonotype was defined by an identical inferred V gene, J gene, and CDR3 amino acid sequence. Percentage overlap between repertoires was computed as shared unique clonotypes divided by the size of the smaller repertoire. Three approaches were used to assess repertoire richness: RTK rarefaction, the Chao1 estimator, and Recon v2.1 estimates of unobserved clonotypes. For all TCRbeta clonotypes obtained by the gDNA method from a few donors, generation probabilities were computed with OLGA. In TCRdb, the immuneACCESS table is reduced to in-frame sequences with V and J assigned. These tables do not hold every clone; where another copy was compared, an unresolved V gene accounts for under half, and the others remain unexplained. V and J calls and clone size follow that table, whereas D and trimming were derived from the DNA. The sample profile shows roughly 2.2 million clones; roughly 90% of them were found once. 0.3% to 0.4% of the sample comes from the top ten.

The study at large found these results: Only blood was sampled, and tissue TCR repertoires likely differ from those in blood. Naive subsets generally had larger estimated clonotype richness than memory subsets. Rarefaction of sorted-subset datasets indicated incomplete sequencing despite the large sequencing depth. Pairwise subsampling indicated that sequencing depth was expected to affect the degree of clonotype sharing among donors. The genetic and exposure-history diversity represented was limited by the small number of donors. Compared with non-shared clonotypes, the clonotypes found in all four sorted-subset donors had higher generation probabilities. Sharing across a handful of donors was observed for 4.5% to 6.5% of naive CD4, less than 4% of naive CD8, 2% to 2.5% of memory CD4, and approximately 0.41% of memory CD8 clonotypes.

In this chain, TRBV28 is recombined with TRBJ1-3; 7 bases in between match TRBD1. What was sequenced was naive CD4+ T cells from PBMCs. In the paper's terms, the cell subset or site label means: CD45RA+ positively selected. The TCR was taken from a man in his late teens or twenties in good health. Some clones in this sample may be carry-over from other donors' samples. The CDR3 has the sequence CASSLGGQPFSGNTIYF. The nucleotide sequence reads TGTGCCAGCAGTTTGGGGGGACAGCCTTTCTCTGGAAACACCATATATTTT.